Listed below are T cell receptor beta chains from one sample, sequenced in a study of sequential checkpoint blockade in melanoma. Profiling relied on immunoSEQ multiplex PCR, and the TCRdb table lists in-frame clones only, not all of them. Here the sample spans roughly 9,800 clones, more than 60% being singletons. Sequenced material: CD8+ T cells sorted from blood (inferred from file names), taken from a patient given nivolumab and ipilimumab in sequence. Source of these receptors: a human donor with melanoma. Each CDR3 is given with its conserved first and last residue. A D gene is named only where the DNA matches it firmly. Size values are once, few and many counts, or a class for expanded clones, and some rows have none.

-	TRBV25-1	TRBJ2-7	-	CASSDPSASSYEQYF	TGTGCCAGCAGTGATCCTAGCGCGAGCTCCTACGAGCAGTACTTC
once	TRBV9	TRBJ2-1	TRBD2	CASSVDPTSGSYNEQFF	TGTGCCAGCAGCGTAGATCCTACTAGCGGGTCCTACAATGAGCAGTTCTTC
-	TRBV9	TRBJ2-7	-	CASATGLESYEQYF	TGTGCCAGCGCCACAGGCCTCGAGTCCTACGAGCAGTACTTC
-	TRBV27	TRBJ1-5	-	CASSLGLYSNQPQHF	TGTGCCAGCAGTTTAGGACTTTATAGCAATCAGCCCCAGCATTTT
-	TRBV29-1	TRBJ1-4	TRBD1	CSVAQGAEKLFF	TGCAGCGTTGCCCAGGGGGCGGAAAAACTGTTTTTT
-	TRBV28	TRBJ1-5	TRBD1	CASSFVPGQGGQPQHF	TGTGCCAGCAGTTTTGTCCCGGGACAGGGGGGCCAGCCCCAGCATTTT
-	TRBV28	TRBJ2-1	TRBD2	CASSPGTSGSSYNEQFF	TGTGCCAGCAGCCCCGGGACTAGCGGGAGTTCCTACAATGAGCAGTTCTTC
-	TRBV12-5	TRBJ1-5	TRBD1	CASGLVQGEGNQPQHF	TGTGCTAGTGGTTTGGTACAGGGGGAGGGCAATCAGCCCCAGCATTTT
once	TRBV30	TRBJ2-7	-	CAWSVEEIYEQYF	TGTGCCTGGAGTGTCGAGGAAATCTACGAGCAGTACTTC
few	TRBV7-9	TRBJ2-1	TRBD2	CASSLMTSLPNEQFF	TGTGCCAGCAGCTTAATGACTAGCCTCCCGAATGAGCAGTTCTTC